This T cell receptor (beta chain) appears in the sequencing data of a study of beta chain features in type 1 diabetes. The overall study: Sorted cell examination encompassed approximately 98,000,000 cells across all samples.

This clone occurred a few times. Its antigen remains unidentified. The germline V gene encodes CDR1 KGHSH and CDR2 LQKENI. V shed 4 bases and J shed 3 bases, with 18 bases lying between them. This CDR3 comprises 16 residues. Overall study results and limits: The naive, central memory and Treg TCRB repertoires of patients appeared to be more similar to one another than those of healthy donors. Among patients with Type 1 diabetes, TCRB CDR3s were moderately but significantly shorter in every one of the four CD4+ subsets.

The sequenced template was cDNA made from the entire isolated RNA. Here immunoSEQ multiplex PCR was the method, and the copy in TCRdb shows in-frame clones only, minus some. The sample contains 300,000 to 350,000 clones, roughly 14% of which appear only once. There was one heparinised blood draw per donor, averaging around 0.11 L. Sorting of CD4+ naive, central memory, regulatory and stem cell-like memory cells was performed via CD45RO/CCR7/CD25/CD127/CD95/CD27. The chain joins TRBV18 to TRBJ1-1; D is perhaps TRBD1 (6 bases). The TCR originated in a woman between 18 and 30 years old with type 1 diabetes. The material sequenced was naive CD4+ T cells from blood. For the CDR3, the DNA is TGTGCCAGCTCACATAACTGGCAGGGGCCAGACACTGAAGCTTTCTTT. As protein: CASSHNWQGPDTEAFF.